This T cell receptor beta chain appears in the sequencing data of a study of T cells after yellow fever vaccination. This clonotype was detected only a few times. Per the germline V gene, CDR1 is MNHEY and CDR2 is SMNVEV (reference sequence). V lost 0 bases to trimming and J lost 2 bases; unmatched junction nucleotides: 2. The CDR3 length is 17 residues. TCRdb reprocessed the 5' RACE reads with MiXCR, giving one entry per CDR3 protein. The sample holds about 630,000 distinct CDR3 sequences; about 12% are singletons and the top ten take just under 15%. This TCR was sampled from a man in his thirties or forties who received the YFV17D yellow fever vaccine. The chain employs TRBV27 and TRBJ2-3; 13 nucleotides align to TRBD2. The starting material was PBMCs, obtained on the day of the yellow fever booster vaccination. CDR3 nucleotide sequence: TGTGCCAGCAGTTTATCTGGACTAGCGGGAGACACAGATACGCAGTATTTT. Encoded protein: CASSLSGLAGDTDTQYF.